The clone carrying this T cell receptor (beta chain) appeared a few times. Its specificity is unknown. At least 6.5 million PBMCs were isolated per sample. The data originate from a study of blood T cells in healthy people across ages. The study, taken as a whole, reports: Estimates of diversity drawn from one million T cells were considered underestimates.

PCR was performed a second time for roughly 7 to 11 cycles using a sample-barcoded 5' primer and a J-beta primer mix. TCRdb itself ran the 5' RACE reads through MiXCR, one entry per CDR3 protein. Of some 760,000 distinct CDR3 sequences in the sample, 25% were seen once. Germline V gives CDR1 SGHTA, CDR2 FQGTGA. Between the trimmed V and J ends, which lost 5 bases and 3 bases, there was a span of 13 bases. CDR3 length equals 14 residues. These data also featured in a second study, about T cells of mothers and their children. That report notes: Barcodes for each sample and 2-4 random nucleotides were added by the M1S primer used in the second PCR. Mothers gave over 10 million TCR beta CDR3 reads each, and children several million each.

The J gene is TRBJ1-1, the V gene TRBV7-3; unclear D gene. This clonotype was sampled from a boy between 10 and 17 years old in good health. Sequenced material: blood. The DNA for the CDR3 is TGTGCCAGCAGCATGACTTTAGGCGACACTGAAGCTTTCTTT. As protein: CASSMTLGDTEAFF.